Presented here are 22 T cell receptor beta chains from one specimen sequenced in a study of shared clonotypes between healthy human individuals. As defined, naive CD8 cells were CD45RO-negative and positively selected for CCR7, with terminally differentiated effector memory CD45RA+ cells excluded. The protocol was immunoSEQ multiplex PCR, while the TCRdb copy is restricted to in-frame clones and leaves out a portion. The sample carries about 700,000 clones, roughly nine tenths recorded once. Material for sequencing was naive CD8+ T cells sorted from blood. These receptors all come from a young man in good health.

The rearrangement joins TRBV28 to TRBJ1-5, with D hard to call. The CDR3 sequence is 15 residues long. V was pared by 4 bases and J by 0 bases, with 10 bases between. Per germline, CDR1 MDHEN and CDR2 SYDVKM. Here the CDR3 DNA reads TGTGCCAGCAGTTCCGGGAGGGATAGCAATCAGCCCCAGCATTTT. Amino acid sequence: CASSSGRDSNQPQHF.

The chain joins TRBV12-5 to TRBJ2-1; D may be TRBD2 (6 bases). This CDR3 is 14 amino acids long. CDR1 LGHNT and CDR2 FRNRAP come from the germline V gene. Trimming stripped 6 bases from V and 0 bases from J, with 9 bases between. The CDR3 DNA follows: TGTGCTAGTGGGGACGGGAGCTCCTACAATGAGCAGTTCTTC. This translates into CASGDGSSYNEQFF.

The rearrangement joins TRBV19 to TRBJ2-7; weak D call: TRBD1 (5 bases). V dropped 3 bases and J dropped 2 bases, with 11 bases sitting between them. The CDR3 length is 14 residues. Germline CDR1 LNHDA, CDR2 SQIVND (reference sequence). The CDR3 is CASSISGQPYEQYF. Written as DNA, the CDR3 is TGTGCCAGTAGTATTTCAGGGCAGCCCTACGAGCAGTACTTC.

This clone was observed a single time. The chain carries TRBV7-6 and TRBJ2-1; the match to TRBD1 covers 8 bases. Germline V gives CDR1 SGHVS, CDR2 FNYEAQ. V trimming: 5 bases; J trimming: 3 bases; junction bases outside the gene matches: 6. This CDR3 comprises 15 residues. The CDR3 coding sequence is TGTGCCAGCAGCCCCGGGACAGGTCTCTACAATGAGCAGTTCTTC. Translated, it gives CASSPGTGLYNEQFF.

Of note for this clone: This CDR3 is also generated by other DNA sequences in the sample. This chain uses TRBV10-3 with TRBJ2-1, with D uncertain. V was shortened by 3 bases and J by 0 bases, with 3 bases between the two germline ends. Germline CDR1 and CDR2: ENHRY and SYGVKD. The CDR3 runs to 13 residues. CDR3 sequence: CAISESSYNEQFF. DNA of the CDR3: TGTGCCATCAGTGAAAGCTCCTACAATGAGCAGTTCTTC.

This chain uses TRBV28 with TRBJ1-1; D is ambiguous. The CDR3 covers 16 residues. Germline V gives CDR1 MDHEN, CDR2 SYDVKM. V lost 2 bases to trimming and J lost 1 base, with 14 bases between them. DNA of the CDR3: TGTGCCAGCAGTTTAGGGGTAACAGTAGGGAACACTGAAGCTTTCTTT. It yields the protein CASSLGVTVGNTEAFF.

The J gene is TRBJ2-1, the V gene TRBV9; the D gene is possibly TRBD2 (6 bases). This CDR3 has 14 residues. Trimming stripped 2 bases from V and 3 bases from J, with 9 bases between. CDR1 and CDR2 (germline): SGDLS, YYNGEE. The CDR3 coding sequence is TGTGCCAGCAGCGTGAGTAGCGGCTACAATGAGCAGTTCTTC. Amino acids: CASSVSSGYNEQFF. Using reference TRBV9 and TRBJ2-1 for the parts outside the CDR3, the full variable domain is DSGVTQTPKHLITATGQRVTLRCSPRSGDLSVYWYQQSLDQGLQFLIQYYNGEERAKGNILERFSAQQFPDLHSELNLSSLELGDSALYFCASSVSSGYNEQFFGPGTRLTVL.

A remark on this clone: It may be a read error: a sequence one base away is much more abundant. The chain carries TRBV7-9 and TRBJ2-3; D is perhaps TRBD1 (5 bases). Germline values: CDR1 SEHNR, CDR2 FQNEAQ (reference sequence). This CDR3 has 12 residues. The V gene lost 1 base and the J gene lost 6 bases, with 5 bases spanning the gap. Written as DNA, the CDR3 is TGTGCCAGCAGCTTAGAGGGGGATACGCAGTATTTT. Translating it yields CASSLEGDTQYF.

The chain links TRBV27 to TRBJ2-1; TRBD2 matches at 9 bases. The CDR3 loop spans 14 amino acids. The germline CDR1 and CDR2 sequences are MNHEY and SMNVEV (reference sequence). Trimming cost V 6 bases and J 4 bases; bases outside gene matches: 4. The CDR3 DNA is TGTGCCAGCAGAGCGGGAGGAAATTACAATGAGCAGTTCTTC. Translating it yields CASRAGGNYNEQFF.

This clone was seen a few times. Other DNA sequences in this specimen translate into the identical CDR3. The chain carries TRBV29-1 and TRBJ2-7; a possible D gene is TRBD2 (6 bases). The germline V gene encodes CDR1 SQVTM and CDR2 ANQGSEA. The V gene lost 4 bases and the J gene lost 0 bases, with 10 bases spanning the gap. This CDR3 is built from 13 residues. The CDR3 reads CSVGGTSSYEQYF. For the CDR3, the DNA is TGCAGCGTTGGCGGGACGAGCTCCTACGAGCAGTACTTC.

This chain uses TRBV15 with TRBJ2-1, with 8 bases lining up with TRBD2. Losses at the gene ends were 3 bases for V and 0 bases for J; bases not matched to a gene: 4. This CDR3 comprises 16 residues. Germline V gives CDR1 LNHNV, CDR2 YYDKDF (reference sequence). CDR3 sequence (DNA): TGTGCCACCAGCAGTACTAGCGGCGTCTCCTACAATGAGCAGTTCTTC. Encoded protein: CATSSTSGVSYNEQFF.

The V and J genes are TRBV27 and TRBJ1-2; D uncertain. The CDR3 sequence is 13 residues long. Germline V gene data show CDR1 as MNHEY and CDR2 as SMNVEV (reference sequence). Trimming shortened V by 2 bases and J by 6 bases, and 10 bases separated the two germline ends. CDR3 protein: CASSLISSHGYTF. The DNA of the CDR3 is TGTGCCAGCAGTTTAATATCTAGCCATGGCTACACCTTC.

Here the CDR3 reads CASSSYTGGWQETQYF. CDR3 sequence (DNA): TGTGCCAGCAGTTCCTACACGGGGGGGTGGCAAGAGACCCAGTACTTC. The rearrangement joins TRBV6-6 to TRBJ2-5; 8 bases fit TRBD2. The ends lost 4 bases at V and 2 bases at J; junction bases unmatched: 9. Germline V lookup: CDR1 MNHNY, CDR2 SVGAGI (reference sequence). This CDR3 contains 16 residues.

The CDR3 coding sequence is TGTGCCAGCAGCTGGACTAGCGGGAGGGTAATCACAGATACGCAGTATTTT. Translation: CASSWTSGRVITDTQYF. This chain connects TRBV7-9 to TRBJ2-3; 15 bases agree with TRBD2. Germline loops: CDR1 SEHNR, CDR2 FQNEAQ (reference sequence). The CDR3 sequence is 17 residues long. V lost 4 bases and J lost 2; bases outside the gene matches: 4.

The J gene is TRBJ1-5, the V gene TRBV9; D gene ambiguous. Deletions cut 0 bases from V and 0 bases from J, with 4 bases between. Germline loops: CDR1 SGDLS, CDR2 YYNGEE. The CDR3 contains 14 residues. The CDR3 sequence is CASSVDDSNQPQHF. The CDR3 nucleotides read TGTGCCAGCAGCGTAGACGATAGCAATCAGCCCCAGCATTTT.

The V and J genes are TRBV6-1 and TRBJ2-7; the D gene is possibly TRBD1 (5 bases). Trimming pared 7 bases from V and 6 bases from J, leaving 13 bases between. CDR3 length: 12 residues. Germline assignment: CDR1 MNHNS and CDR2 SASEGT. This CDR3 reads CASMMVRAEQYF. CDR3 nucleotides: TGTGCCAGCATGATGGTCAGGGCCGAGCAGTACTTC.

The count of this clone is one. V gene TRBV7-9 combines with J gene TRBJ1-1, with D unresolved. V lost 3 bases and J 4 bases, leaving 15 bases between the germline ends. Germline values: CDR1 SEHNR, CDR2 FQNEAQ (reference sequence). The CDR3 runs 15 residues. The CDR3 reads CASSFRSGRGTEAFF. CDR3 DNA: TGTGCCAGCAGCTTCCGGAGCGGCCGGGGCACTGAAGCTTTCTTT.

The chain employs TRBV28 and TRBJ1-5, with D unclear. The CDR3 length is 17 residues. The V end lost 4 bases, the J end lost 3 bases, and 19 bases lay between the germline ends. CDR1 is MDHEN, CDR2 SYDVKM, per germline. CDR3 residues: CASSSPELGTDNQPQHF. The DNA of the CDR3 is TGTGCCAGCAGTTCGCCCGAGCTAGGTACGGACAATCAGCCCCAGCATTTT.

V is TRBV28 and J is TRBJ2-2; 9 nucleotides agree with TRBD2. With 7 bases clipped from V and 4 bases from J, the junction kept 7 bases outside the gene matches. CDR1 MDHEN and CDR2 SYDVKM come from the germline V gene. The CDR3 consists of 15 residues. The CDR3 here is CASTRRGGRTGELFF. DNA of the CDR3: TGTGCCAGCACCCGGCGGGGGGGCCGCACCGGGGAGCTGTTTTTT. The full variable domain, its missing parts supplied by reference TRBV28 and TRBJ2-2, is DVKVTQSSRYLVKRTGEKVFLECVQDMDHENMFWYRQDPGLGLRLIYFSYDVKMKEKGDIPEGYSVSREKKERFSLILESASTNQTSMYLCASTRRGGRTGELFFGEGSRLTVL.

The chain recombines TRBV4-1 with TRBJ2-3, with D possibly called TRBD1 or TRBD2 (5 bases each). CDR3 length: 16 amino acids. The germline V gene encodes CDR1 MGHRA and CDR2 YSYEKL. The germline V and J ends were trimmed by 5 bases and 2 bases, with 17 bases remaining between them. The CDR3 DNA reads TGCGCCAGCAGCATTTCCCCGGGACCCATCACAGATACGCAGTATTTT. Its protein product is CASSISPGPITDTQYF.

The chain recombines TRBV4-3 with TRBJ2-7; either TRBD1 or TRBD2 may fit D (5 bases each). V was clipped by 0 bases and J by 0 bases, with 9 bases between them. The CDR3 runs 15 residues. The V gene's germline CDR1 is LGHNA and CDR2 YSLEER. CDR3: CASSQEWGSSYEQYF. CDR3 DNA sequence: TGCGCCAGCAGCCAAGAATGGGGGAGCTCCTACGAGCAGTACTTC.

J is TRBJ2-1 and V is TRBV19; TRBD2 agrees at 15 bases. Germline CDR1 is LNHDA and CDR2 is SQIVND (reference sequence). V lost 5 bases to trimming and J lost 4 bases; unmatched junction nucleotides: 9. CDR3 length: 18 residues. In nucleotides, the CDR3 is TGTGCCAGTAGTCCCATGGGACTAGCGGGAGGCGGATACAATGAGCAGTTCTTC. Its translation is CASSPMGLAGGGYNEQFF.